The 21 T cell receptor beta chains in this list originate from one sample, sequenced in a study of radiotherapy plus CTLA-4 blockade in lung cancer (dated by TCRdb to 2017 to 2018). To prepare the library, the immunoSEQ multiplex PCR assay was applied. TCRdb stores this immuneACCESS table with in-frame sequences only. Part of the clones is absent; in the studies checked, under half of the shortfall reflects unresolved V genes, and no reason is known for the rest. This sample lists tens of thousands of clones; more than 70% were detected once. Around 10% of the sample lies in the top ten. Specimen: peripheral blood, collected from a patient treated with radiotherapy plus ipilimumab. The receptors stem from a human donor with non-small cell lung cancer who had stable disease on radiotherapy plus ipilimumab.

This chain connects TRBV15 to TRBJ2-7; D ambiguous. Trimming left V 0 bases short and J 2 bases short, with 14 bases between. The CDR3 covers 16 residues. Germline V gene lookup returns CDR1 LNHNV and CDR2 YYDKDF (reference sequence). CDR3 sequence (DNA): TGTGCCACCAGCAGAGATGGGGTATATCCCACCTACGAGCAGTACGTC. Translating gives CATSRDGVYPTYEQYV.

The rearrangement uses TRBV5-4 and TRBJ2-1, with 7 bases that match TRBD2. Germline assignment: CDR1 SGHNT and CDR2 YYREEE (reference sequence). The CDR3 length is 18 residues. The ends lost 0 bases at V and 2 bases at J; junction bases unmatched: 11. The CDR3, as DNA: TGTGCCAGCAGCTTGGGGGGAGGGTCCAGGGATACCTACAATGAGCAGTTCTTC. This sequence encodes CASSLGGGSRDTYNEQFF.

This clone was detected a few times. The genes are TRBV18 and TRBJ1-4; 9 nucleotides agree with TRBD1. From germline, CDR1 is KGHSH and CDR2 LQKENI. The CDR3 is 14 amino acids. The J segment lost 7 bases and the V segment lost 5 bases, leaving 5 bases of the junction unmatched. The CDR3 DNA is TGTGCCAGCTCAACGGGACAGGGAGGTGAAAAACTGTTTTTT. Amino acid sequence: CASSTGQGGEKLFF.

CDR3 DNA sequence: TGTGCCAGCAGTTACGAGGGTCCCGTGGGGGAGACCCAGTACTTC. As protein: CASSYEGPVGETQYF. The chain carries TRBV6-5 and TRBJ2-5, with D possibly matching TRBD2 (5 bases). Germline CDR1 is MNHEY and CDR2 is SVGAGI. This CDR3 is 15 amino acids long. V shed 2 bases and J shed 5 bases, with 15 bases lying between them.

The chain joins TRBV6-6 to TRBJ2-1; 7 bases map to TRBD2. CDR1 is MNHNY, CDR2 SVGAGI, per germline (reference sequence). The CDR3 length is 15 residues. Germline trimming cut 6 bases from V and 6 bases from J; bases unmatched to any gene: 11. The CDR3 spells CASSGGNLHPNEQFF. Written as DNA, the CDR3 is TGTGCCAGCAGCGGGGGGAACCTCCACCCCAATGAGCAGTTCTTC.

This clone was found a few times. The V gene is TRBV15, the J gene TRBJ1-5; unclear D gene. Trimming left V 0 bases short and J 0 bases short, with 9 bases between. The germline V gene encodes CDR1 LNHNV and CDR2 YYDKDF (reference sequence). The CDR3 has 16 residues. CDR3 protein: CATSRDRVYSNQPQHF. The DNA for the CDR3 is TGTGCCACCAGCAGAGATAGAGTCTATAGCAATCAGCCCCAGCATTTT.

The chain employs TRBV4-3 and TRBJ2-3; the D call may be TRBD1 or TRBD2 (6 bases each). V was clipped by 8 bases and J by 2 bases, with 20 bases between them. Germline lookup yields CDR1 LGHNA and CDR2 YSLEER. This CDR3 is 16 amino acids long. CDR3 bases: TGCGCCAGCTCCCCGTTTGAAGGGGGGTACACAGATACGCAGTATTTT. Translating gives CASSPFEGGYTDTQYF.

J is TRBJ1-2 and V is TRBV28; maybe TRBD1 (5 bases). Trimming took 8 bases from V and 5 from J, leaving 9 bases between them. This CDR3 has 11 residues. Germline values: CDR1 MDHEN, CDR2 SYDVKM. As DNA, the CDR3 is TGTGCCAGCGAGGGGAGGTATGGCTACACCTTC. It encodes CASEGRYGYTF.

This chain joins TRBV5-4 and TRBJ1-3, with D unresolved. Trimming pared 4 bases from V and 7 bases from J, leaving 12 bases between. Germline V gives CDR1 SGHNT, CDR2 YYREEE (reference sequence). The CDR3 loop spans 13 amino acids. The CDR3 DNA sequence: TGTGCCAGCAGCCCCGACGGGTGGAACACCATATATTTT. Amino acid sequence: CASSPDGWNTIYF.

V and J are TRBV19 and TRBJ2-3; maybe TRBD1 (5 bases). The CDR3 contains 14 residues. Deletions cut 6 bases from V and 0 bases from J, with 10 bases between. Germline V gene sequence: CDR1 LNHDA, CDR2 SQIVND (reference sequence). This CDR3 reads CASSPGLSTDTQYF. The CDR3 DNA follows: TGTGCCAGTAGCCCAGGGCTAAGCACAGATACGCAGTATTTT.

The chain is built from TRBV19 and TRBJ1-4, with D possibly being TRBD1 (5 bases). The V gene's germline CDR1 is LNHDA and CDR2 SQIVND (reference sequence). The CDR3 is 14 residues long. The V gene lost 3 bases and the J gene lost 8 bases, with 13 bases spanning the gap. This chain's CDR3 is CASSMGRGSEKLFF. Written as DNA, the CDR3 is TGTGCCAGTAGTATGGGGAGGGGTTCCGAAAAACTGTTTTTT.

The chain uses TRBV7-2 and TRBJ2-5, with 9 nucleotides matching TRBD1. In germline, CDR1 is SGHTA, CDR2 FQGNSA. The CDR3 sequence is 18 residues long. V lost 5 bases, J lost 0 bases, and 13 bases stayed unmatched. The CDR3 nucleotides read TGTGCCAGCAGCGCGATCCCAACCGGGACAGGGTACCAAGAGACCCAGTACTTC. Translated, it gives CASSAIPTGTGYQETQYF.

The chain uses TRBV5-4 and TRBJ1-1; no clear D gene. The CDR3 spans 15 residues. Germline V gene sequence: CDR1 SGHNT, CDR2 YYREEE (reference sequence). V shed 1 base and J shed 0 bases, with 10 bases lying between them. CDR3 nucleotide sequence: TGTGCCAGCAGCTTGTTGGGCGGAATGAACACTGAAGCTTTCTTT. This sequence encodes CASSLLGGMNTEAFF.

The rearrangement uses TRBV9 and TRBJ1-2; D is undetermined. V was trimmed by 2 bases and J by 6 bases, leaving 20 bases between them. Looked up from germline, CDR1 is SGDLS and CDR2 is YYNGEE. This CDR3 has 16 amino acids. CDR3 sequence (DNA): TGTGCCAGCAGCGTGGACCAAGATGGCAGGCTCAATGGCTACACCTTC. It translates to CASSVDQDGRLNGYTF.

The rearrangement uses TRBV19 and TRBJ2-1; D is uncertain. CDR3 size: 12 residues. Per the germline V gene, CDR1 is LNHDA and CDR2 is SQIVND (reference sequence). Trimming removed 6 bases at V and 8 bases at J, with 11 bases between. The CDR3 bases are TGTGCCAGTAGGGATAGAATTTATGAGCAGTTCTTC. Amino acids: CASRDRIYEQFF. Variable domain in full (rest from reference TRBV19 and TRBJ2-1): DGGITQSPKYLFRKEGQNVTLSCEQNLNHDAMYWYRQDPGQGLRLIYYSQIVNDFQKGDIAEGYSVSREKKESFPLTVTSAQKNPTAFYLCASRDRIYEQFFGPGTRLTVL.

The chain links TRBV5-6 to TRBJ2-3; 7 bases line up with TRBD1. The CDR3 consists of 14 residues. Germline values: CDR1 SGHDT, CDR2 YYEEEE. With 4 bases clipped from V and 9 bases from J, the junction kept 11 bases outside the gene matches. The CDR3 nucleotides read TGTGCCAGCAGCCAAATAGACAGGGCCTGGACGCAGTATTTT. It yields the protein CASSQIDRAWTQYF.

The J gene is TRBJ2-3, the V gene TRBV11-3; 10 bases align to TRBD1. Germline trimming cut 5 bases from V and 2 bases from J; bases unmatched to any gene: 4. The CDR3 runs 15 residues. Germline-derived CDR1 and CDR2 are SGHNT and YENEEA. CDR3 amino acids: CASSRTGGDTDTQYF. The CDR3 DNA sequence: TGTGCCAGCAGCCGGACAGGGGGAGACACAGATACGCAGTATTTT.

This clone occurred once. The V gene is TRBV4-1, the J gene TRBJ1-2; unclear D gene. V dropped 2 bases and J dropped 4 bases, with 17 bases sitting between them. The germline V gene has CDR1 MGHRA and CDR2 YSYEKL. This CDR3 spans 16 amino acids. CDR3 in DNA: TGCGCCAGCAGCCAATCCGTGGCGGCCACATTCTATGGCTACACCTTC. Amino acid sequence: CASSQSVAATFYGYTF.

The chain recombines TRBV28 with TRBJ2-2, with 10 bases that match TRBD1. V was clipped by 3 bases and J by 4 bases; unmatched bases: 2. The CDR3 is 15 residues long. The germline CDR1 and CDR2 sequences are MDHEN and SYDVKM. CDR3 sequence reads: CASSFGTGATGELFF. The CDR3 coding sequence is TGTGCCAGCAGTTTCGGGACAGGGGCCACCGGGGAGCTGTTTTTT.

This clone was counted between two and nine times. CDR3 coding DNA: TGTGCCACCAAGGCGGCAGGTGATAATTCACCCCTCCACTTT. It specifies CATKAAGDNSPLHF. The chain uses TRBV27 and TRBJ1-6; no firm D call. CDR3 length: 14 residues. V dropped 10 bases and J dropped 5 bases, with 15 bases sitting between them. Germline V gives CDR1 MNHEY, CDR2 SMNVEV (reference sequence).

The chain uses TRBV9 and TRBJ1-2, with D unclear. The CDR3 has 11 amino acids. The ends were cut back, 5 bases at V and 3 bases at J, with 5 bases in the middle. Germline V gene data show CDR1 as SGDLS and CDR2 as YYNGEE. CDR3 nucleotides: TGTGCCAGCAGGGATGACTATGGCTACACCTTC. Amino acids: CASRDDYGYTF.